A selection of T cell receptor beta chains follows, all from one sample in a study of cytomegalovirus exposure and HLA in healthy donors. Sequenced by immunoSEQ multiplex PCR; TCRdb stores in-frame clones only, minus some. The table records around 110,000 clones, roughly 9.9% of them present only once. The sequenced sample was PBMCs. The receptors here all came from a man aged 25-40 years in good health and CMV-seronegative. The CDR3 runs from the conserved cysteine through the conserved F or W. Fields, in order: D gene, J gene, V gene, clone size, CDR3 DNA, CDR3 protein. D genes are given only for firm matches. Clone sizes are given selectively: once, few, many, or a class where the clone is expanded.

D gene: TRBD2
J gene: TRBJ2-7
V gene: TRBV7-2
clone size: .
CDR3 DNA: TGTGCCAGCAGCGAGGGCGCGGGGCGGGGGGGCCTCTACGAGCAGTACTTC
CDR3 protein: CASSEGAGRGGLYEQYF

D gene: .
J gene: TRBJ2-5
V gene: TRBV30
clone size: .
CDR3 DNA: TGTGCCTGGGCTCTTGGGTGGGCGGAGACCCAGTACTTC
CDR3 protein: CAWALGWAETQYF

D gene: TRBD1
J gene: TRBJ2-3
V gene: TRBV27
clone size: .
CDR3 DNA: TGTGCCAGCAGTGCCTATTTGACAGGGGGCTTGCAGTACGCGCAGTATTTT
CDR3 protein: CASSAYLTGGLQYAQYF

D gene: .
J gene: TRBJ1-2
V gene: TRBV2
clone size: .
CDR3 DNA: TGTGCCAGCAGTGAAAACAGGGCCGCTAACTATGGCTACACCTTC
CDR3 protein: CASSENRAANYGYTF

D gene: .
J gene: TRBJ2-7
V gene: TRBV30
clone size: .
CDR3 DNA: TGTGCCTGGAGGGGGAGGGGGGGCAGAGGGCTAGACAACGAGCAGTACTTC
CDR3 protein: CAWRGRGGRGLDNEQYF

D gene: .
J gene: TRBJ1-1
V gene: TRBV11-2
clone size: .
CDR3 DNA: TGTGCCAGCAGCTTTGGGAGCTCCGTTGAAGCTTTCTTT
CDR3 protein: CASSFGSSVEAFF

D gene: .
J gene: TRBJ2-1
V gene: TRBV28
clone size: .
CDR3 DNA: TGTGCCAGCAACCTGCGGTACAACTACAATGAGCAGTTCTTC
CDR3 protein: CASNLRYNYNEQFF

D gene: TRBD1
J gene: TRBJ2-7
V gene: TRBV30
clone size: few
CDR3 DNA: TGTGCCTGGAGTGGGACAGGGGCATCTTTCTACGAGCAGTACTTC
CDR3 protein: CAWSGTGASFYEQYF

D gene: .
J gene: TRBJ1-1
V gene: TRBV9
clone size: few
CDR3 DNA: TGTGCCAGCAGCGTAGAGGGAGACCTGAACACTGAAGCTTTCTTT
CDR3 protein: CASSVEGDLNTEAFF

D gene: .
J gene: TRBJ1-4
V gene: TRBV7-2
clone size: few
CDR3 DNA: TGTGCCAGCAGCCACGAAAGCGCGGCCTATGCTGTAACTAATGAAAAACTGTTTTTT
CDR3 protein: CASSHESAAYAVTNEKLFF

D gene: TRBD1
J gene: TRBJ1-2
V gene: TRBV27
clone size: .
CDR3 DNA: TGTGCCAGCAGTAACAGGGGGACGGCCTATGGCTACACCTTC
CDR3 protein: CASSNRGTAYGYTF

D gene: .
J gene: TRBJ2-2
V gene: TRBV7-3
clone size: .
CDR3 DNA: TGTGCCAGCAGCTTAATGTCTCAAGCGGAGAACACCGGGGAGCTGTTTTTT
CDR3 protein: CASSLMSQAENTGELFF

D gene: .
J gene: TRBJ1-1
V gene: TRBV27
clone size: .
CDR3 DNA: TGTGCCAGCAGTTTGCGGGCTTGGACTGAAGCTTTCTTT
CDR3 protein: CASSLRAWTEAFF

D gene: .
J gene: TRBJ1-1
V gene: TRBV18
clone size: .
CDR3 DNA: TGTGCCAGCTCACCCCCCGGACAGATCACTGAAGCTTTCTTT
CDR3 protein: CASSPPGQITEAFF

D gene: .
J gene: TRBJ2-7
V gene: TRBV11-2
clone size: .
CDR3 DNA: TGTGCCAGCAGTTCAATTTGGGACATCGGTTCCTACGAGCAGTACTTC
CDR3 protein: CASSSIWDIGSYEQYF

D gene: TRBD1
J gene: TRBJ2-2
V gene: TRBV15
clone size: .
CDR3 DNA: TGTGCCACCAGCGCTCGGACAGGGAACACCGGGGAGCTGTTTTTT
CDR3 protein: CATSARTGNTGELFF

D gene: TRBD1
J gene: TRBJ2-5
V gene: TRBV6-5
clone size: few
CDR3 DNA: TGTGCCAGCAGGCAGGGGGCTCAAGAGACCCAGTACTTC
CDR3 protein: CASRQGAQETQYF

D gene: .
J gene: TRBJ1-1
V gene: TRBV7-9
clone size: .
CDR3 DNA: TGTGCCAGCAGCCCTACAGAGACAAGGAACACTGAAGCTTTCTTT
CDR3 protein: CASSPTETRNTEAFF

D gene: .
J gene: TRBJ1-4
V gene: TRBV6-6
clone size: .
CDR3 DNA: TGTGCCAGCGGCCGGGACACCACCTCGCTCGGGGAAAAACTGTTTTTT
CDR3 protein: CASGRDTTSLGEKLFF

D gene: TRBD1
J gene: TRBJ1-2
V gene: TRBV28
clone size: few
CDR3 DNA: TGTGCCAGCAGTTCGACAGGGGGGGGCTACACCTTC
CDR3 protein: CASSSTGGGYTF

D gene: .
J gene: TRBJ2-4
V gene: TRBV5-1
clone size: .
CDR3 DNA: TGCGCCAGCAGCTTGAATCCCGCAGGGATGGACATTCAGTACTTC
CDR3 protein: CASSLNPAGMDIQYF

D gene: TRBD1
J gene: TRBJ1-5
V gene: TRBV30
clone size: .
CDR3 DNA: TGTGCCTGGAATCGACAGGGGGCTCATTATCAGCCCCAGCATTTT
CDR3 protein: CAWNRQGAHYQPQHF

D gene: TRBD2
J gene: TRBJ2-2
V gene: TRBV28
clone size: .
CDR3 DNA: TGTGCCAGCAGTTTACGGACTAGCGGGGGGGCGAACACCGGGGAGCTGTTTTTT
CDR3 protein: CASSLRTSGGANTGELFF

D gene: TRBD1
J gene: TRBJ1-2
V gene: TRBV5-1
clone size: .
CDR3 DNA: TGCGCCAGCAGCGACAGGGACAGGGGGCATTATGGCTACACCTTC
CDR3 protein: CASSDRDRGHYGYTF

D gene: TRBD2
J gene: TRBJ2-2
V gene: TRBV7-9
clone size: .
CDR3 DNA: TGTGCCAGCAGCCCTCCGACAAGCGGGGGAAACACCGGGGAGCTGTTTTTT
CDR3 protein: CASSPPTSGGNTGELFF

D gene: .
J gene: TRBJ1-4
V gene: TRBV7-9
clone size: few
CDR3 DNA: TGTGCCAGTAGCTGGGGGGAGAACCAAAAACTGTTTTTT
CDR3 protein: CASSWGENQKLFF

D gene: .
J gene: TRBJ1-5
V gene: TRBV21-1
clone size: .
CDR3 DNA: TGTGCCAGCAGCAAACTTGAGACAGGGGGCGATCAGCCCCAGCATTTT
CDR3 protein: CASSKLETGGDQPQHF

D gene: .
J gene: TRBJ1-2
V gene: TRBV23-1
clone size: few
CDR3 DNA: TGCGCCAGCAGTCAATTAGAAGGGGATCCCTTCTATGGCTACACCTTC
CDR3 protein: CASSQLEGDPFYGYTF

D gene: .
J gene: TRBJ2-5
V gene: TRBV7-9
clone size: .
CDR3 DNA: TGTGCCAGCAGCTTAGGGCTAGCTGAAGAGACCCAGTACTTC
CDR3 protein: CASSLGLAEETQYF

D gene: TRBD1
J gene: TRBJ2-3
V gene: TRBV5-1
clone size: few
CDR3 DNA: TGCGCCAGCAGCCCAGGACAGGGGGGAGCAGATACGCAGTATTTT
CDR3 protein: CASSPGQGGADTQYF

D gene: .
J gene: TRBJ1-5
V gene: TRBV5-8
clone size: few
CDR3 DNA: TGTGCCAGCAGCTTAAAGCAGGGCGCCCAGCATTTT
CDR3 protein: CASSLKQGAQHF